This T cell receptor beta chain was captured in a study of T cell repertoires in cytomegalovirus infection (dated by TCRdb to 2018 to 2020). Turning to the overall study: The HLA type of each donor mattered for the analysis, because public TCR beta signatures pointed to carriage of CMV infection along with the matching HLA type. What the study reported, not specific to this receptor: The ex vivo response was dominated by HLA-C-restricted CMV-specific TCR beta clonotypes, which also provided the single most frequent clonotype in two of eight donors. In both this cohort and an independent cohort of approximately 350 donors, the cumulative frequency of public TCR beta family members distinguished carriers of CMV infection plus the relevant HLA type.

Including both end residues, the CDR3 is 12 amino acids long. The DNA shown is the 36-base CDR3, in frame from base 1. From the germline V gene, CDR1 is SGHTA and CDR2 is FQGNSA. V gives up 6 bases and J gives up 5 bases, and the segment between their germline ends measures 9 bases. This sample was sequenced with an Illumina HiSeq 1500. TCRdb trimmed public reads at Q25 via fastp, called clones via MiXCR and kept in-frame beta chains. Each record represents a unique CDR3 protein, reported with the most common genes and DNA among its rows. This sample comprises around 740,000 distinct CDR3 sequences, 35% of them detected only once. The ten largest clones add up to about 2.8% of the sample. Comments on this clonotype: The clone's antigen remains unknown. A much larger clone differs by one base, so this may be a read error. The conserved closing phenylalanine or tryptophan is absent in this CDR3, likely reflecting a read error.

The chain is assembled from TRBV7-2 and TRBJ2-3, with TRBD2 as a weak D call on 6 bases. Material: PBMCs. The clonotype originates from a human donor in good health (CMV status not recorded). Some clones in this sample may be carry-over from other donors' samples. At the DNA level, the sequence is TGTGCCAGCAGACCCGGGGGAGATACGCAGTATTCT. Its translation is CASRPGGDTQYS.